This entry lists 4 T cell receptor beta chains sequenced from one sample in a study of CD8+ T cells in alopecia areata. Once RNA had been extracted, it was reverse transcribed into cDNA to act as the sequencing template. Clones were sequenced by immunoSEQ multiplex PCR, and TCRdb holds only the in-frame ones, with some missing. The sample includes under 250,000 clones, approximately 72% of them seen just once. Treatment given: oral pan-JAK inhibitor, 5-10 mg twice daily. The sample here was CD4+ T cells sorted from blood, taken between weeks 43 and 45, from a patient treated with tofacitinib. Every receptor here comes from a human donor with alopecia areata.

The chain carries TRBV29-1 and TRBJ2-3; 8 nucleotides agree with TRBD1. Germline V gene lookup returns CDR1 SQVTM and CDR2 ANQGSEA. The CDR3 sequence is 14 residues long. The V segment lost 3 bases and the J segment 4 bases; nucleotides outside the gene matches: 6. CDR3 DNA sequence: TGCAGCGTTGAGACCAGACAGGGGCCAGATACGCAGTATTTT. Encoded protein: CSVETRQGPDTQYF.

V and J are TRBV30 and TRBJ2-1; TRBD2 agrees at 7 bases. The CDR3 totals 11 residues. Germline V gene lookup returns CDR1 GTSNPN and CDR2 SVGIG (reference sequence). Trimming cost V 8 bases and J 9 bases; bases outside gene matches: 7. This CDR3 is CAGKSGVEQFF. The DNA for the CDR3 is TGTGCCGGAAAAAGCGGGGTTGAGCAGTTCTTC.

This clone came up a few times. CDR3 bases: TGTGCCAGCAGCCAAGACCGGGACATTAATACGCAGTATTTT. Translation gives CASSQDRDINTQYF. The chain combines TRBV4-2 with TRBJ2-3; D perhaps matches TRBD1 (6 bases). Germline loops: CDR1 LGHNA, CDR2 YNFKEQ. Deletions cut 0 bases from V and 7 bases from J, with 11 bases between. This CDR3 has 14 amino acids.

The rearrangement links TRBV5-1 to TRBJ2-3; D gene uncertain. V gave up 0 bases and J gave up 4 bases, with 3 bases separating them. Looked up from germline, CDR1 is SGHRS and CDR2 is YFSETQ. CDR3 length: 12 residues. The CDR3 loop reads CASSLDADTQYF. CDR3 bases: TGCGCCAGCAGCTTGGATGCAGATACGCAGTATTTT.